This note documents a single TCR beta chain sequence. With 1 base clipped from V and 6 bases from J, the junction kept 2 bases outside the gene matches. This CDR3 comprises 13 residues. CDR1 SGHDN and CDR2 FVKESK come from the germline V gene. The protocol was immunoSEQ multiplex PCR, while the TCRdb copy is restricted to in-frame clones and leaves out a portion. The table lists over 120,000 clones, approximately 86% of them singletons. The data belong to a study of cytomegalovirus exposure and HLA in healthy donors. Sequencing used PBMCs. This clonotype was obtained from a man aged 18 to 30 in good health and CMV-seropositive. The rearrangement joins TRBV14 to TRBJ1-2; the match to TRBD1 covers 7 bases. The CDR3 DNA reads TGTGCCAGCAGCCAAGTAGGGGGCGATGGCTACACCTTC. It codes for CASSQVGGDGYTF.